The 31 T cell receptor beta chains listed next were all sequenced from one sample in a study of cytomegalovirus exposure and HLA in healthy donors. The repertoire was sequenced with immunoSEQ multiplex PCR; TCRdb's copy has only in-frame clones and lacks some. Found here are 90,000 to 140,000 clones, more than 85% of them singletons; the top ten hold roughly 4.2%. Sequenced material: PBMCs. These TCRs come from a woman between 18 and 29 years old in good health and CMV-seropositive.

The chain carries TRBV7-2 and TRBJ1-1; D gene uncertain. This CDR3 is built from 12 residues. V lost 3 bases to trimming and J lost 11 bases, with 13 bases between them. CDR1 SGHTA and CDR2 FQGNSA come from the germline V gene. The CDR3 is CASSFAAVTAFF. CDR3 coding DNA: TGTGCCAGCAGCTTCGCAGCGGTAACGGCTTTCTTT.

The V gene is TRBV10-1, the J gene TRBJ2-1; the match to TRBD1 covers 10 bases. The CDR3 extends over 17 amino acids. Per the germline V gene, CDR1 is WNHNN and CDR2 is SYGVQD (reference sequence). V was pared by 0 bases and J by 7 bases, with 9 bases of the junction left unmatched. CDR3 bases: TGCGCCAGCAGTGAGTCGCGTCTGGGACAGGGGTCGAATGAGCAGTTCTTC. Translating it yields CASSESRLGQGSNEQFF.

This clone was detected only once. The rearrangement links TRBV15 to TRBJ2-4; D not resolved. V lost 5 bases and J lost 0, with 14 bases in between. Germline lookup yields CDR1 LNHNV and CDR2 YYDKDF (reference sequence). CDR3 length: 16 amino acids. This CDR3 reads CATSQKIGEAKNIQYF. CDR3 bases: TGTGCCACCAGCCAAAAAATCGGTGAAGCCAAAAACATTCAGTACTTC.

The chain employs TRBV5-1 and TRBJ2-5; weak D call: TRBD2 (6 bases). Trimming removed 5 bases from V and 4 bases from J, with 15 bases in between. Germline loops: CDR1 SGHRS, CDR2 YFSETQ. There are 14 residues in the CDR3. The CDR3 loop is CASSWGVEGETQYF. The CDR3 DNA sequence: TGCGCCAGCAGTTGGGGGGTTGAGGGAGAGACCCAGTACTTC.

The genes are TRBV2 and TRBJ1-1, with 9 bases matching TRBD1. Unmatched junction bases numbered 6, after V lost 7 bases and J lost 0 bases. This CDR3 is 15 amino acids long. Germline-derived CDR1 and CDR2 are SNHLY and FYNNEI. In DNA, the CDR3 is TGTGCCAGCATCGGACAGGGGTTAATGAACACTGAAGCTTTCTTT. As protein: CASIGQGLMNTEAFF.

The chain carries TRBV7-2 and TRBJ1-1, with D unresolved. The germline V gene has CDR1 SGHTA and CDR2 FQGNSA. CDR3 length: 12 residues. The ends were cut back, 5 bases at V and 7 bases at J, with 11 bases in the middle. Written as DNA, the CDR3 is TGTGCCAGCAGCCAGACACGGGGTGAAGCTTTCTTT. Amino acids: CASSQTRGEAFF.

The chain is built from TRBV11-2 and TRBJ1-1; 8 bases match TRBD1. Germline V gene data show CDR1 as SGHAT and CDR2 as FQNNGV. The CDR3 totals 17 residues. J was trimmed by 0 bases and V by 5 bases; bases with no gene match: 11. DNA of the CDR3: TGTGCCAGCAGCCCACAGGGGGATCTAAACATGAACACTGAAGCTTTCTTT. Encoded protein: CASSPQGDLNMNTEAFF.

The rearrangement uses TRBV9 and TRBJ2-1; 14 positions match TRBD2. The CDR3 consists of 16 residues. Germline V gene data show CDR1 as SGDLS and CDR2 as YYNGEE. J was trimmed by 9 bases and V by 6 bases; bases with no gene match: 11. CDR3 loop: CASTATGTSGRSEQFF. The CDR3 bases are TGTGCCAGCACCGCTACCGGGACTAGCGGGAGAAGTGAGCAGTTCTTC.

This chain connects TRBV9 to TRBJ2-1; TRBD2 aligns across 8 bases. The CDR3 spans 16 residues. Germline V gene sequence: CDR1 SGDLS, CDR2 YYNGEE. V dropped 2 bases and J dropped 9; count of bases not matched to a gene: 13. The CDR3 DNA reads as TGTGCCAGCAGCGTTGGAGCGGGAGTGGGGAATGGTGAGCAGTTCTTC. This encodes CASSVGAGVGNGEQFF.

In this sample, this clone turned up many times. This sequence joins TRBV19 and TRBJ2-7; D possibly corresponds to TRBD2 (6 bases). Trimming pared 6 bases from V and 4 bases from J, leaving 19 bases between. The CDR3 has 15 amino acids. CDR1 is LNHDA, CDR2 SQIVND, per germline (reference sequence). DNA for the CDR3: TGTGCCAGTAGCCTCGGGACTGGGCTTAGGTACGAGCAGTACTTC. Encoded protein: CASSLGTGLRYEQYF.

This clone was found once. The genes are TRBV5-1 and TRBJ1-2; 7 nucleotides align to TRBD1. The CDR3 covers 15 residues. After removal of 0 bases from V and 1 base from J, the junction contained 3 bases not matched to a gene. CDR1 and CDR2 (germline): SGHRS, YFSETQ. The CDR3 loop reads CASSLGQGFNYGYTF. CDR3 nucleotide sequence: TGCGCCAGCAGCTTGGGACAGGGATTTAACTATGGCTACACCTTC.

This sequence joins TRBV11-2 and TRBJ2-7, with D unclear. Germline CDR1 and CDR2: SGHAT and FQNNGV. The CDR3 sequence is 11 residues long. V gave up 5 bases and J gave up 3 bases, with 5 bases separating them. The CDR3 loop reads CASSLYYEQYF. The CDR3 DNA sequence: TGTGCCAGCAGCCTTTACTACGAGCAGTACTTC.

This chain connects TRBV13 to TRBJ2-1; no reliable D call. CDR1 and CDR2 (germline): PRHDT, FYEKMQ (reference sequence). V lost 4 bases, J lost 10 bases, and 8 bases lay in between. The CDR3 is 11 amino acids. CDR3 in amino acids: CASSSAEEQFF. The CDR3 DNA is TGTGCCAGCAGCTCCGCGGAAGAGCAGTTCTTC.

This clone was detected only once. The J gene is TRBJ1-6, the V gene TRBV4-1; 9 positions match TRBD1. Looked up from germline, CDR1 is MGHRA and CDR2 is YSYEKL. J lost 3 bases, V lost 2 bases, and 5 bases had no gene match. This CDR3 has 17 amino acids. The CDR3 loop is CASSQLQGADYNSPLHF. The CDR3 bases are TGCGCCAGCAGCCAACTACAGGGGGCTGACTATAATTCACCCCTCCACTTT.

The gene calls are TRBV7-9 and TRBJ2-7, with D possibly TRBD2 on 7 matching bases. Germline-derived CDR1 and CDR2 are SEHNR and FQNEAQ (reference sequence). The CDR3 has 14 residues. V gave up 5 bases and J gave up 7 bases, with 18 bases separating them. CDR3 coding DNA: TGTGCCAGCAGCGAAGAACGGGGGGCGGAGGAGCAGTACTTC. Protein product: CASSEERGAEEQYF.

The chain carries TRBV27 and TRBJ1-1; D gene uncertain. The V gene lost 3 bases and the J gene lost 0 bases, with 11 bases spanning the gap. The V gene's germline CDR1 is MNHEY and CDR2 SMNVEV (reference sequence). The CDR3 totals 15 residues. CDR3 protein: CASSFSDKLNTEAFF. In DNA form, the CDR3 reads TGTGCCAGCAGTTTTTCCGACAAGCTGAACACTGAAGCTTTCTTT.

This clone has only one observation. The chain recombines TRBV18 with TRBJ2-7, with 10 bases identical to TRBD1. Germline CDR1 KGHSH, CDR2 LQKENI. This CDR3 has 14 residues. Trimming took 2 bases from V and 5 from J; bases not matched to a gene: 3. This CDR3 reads CASSPRQGANEQYF. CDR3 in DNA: TGTGCCAGCTCACCAAGACAGGGGGCCAACGAGCAGTACTTC.

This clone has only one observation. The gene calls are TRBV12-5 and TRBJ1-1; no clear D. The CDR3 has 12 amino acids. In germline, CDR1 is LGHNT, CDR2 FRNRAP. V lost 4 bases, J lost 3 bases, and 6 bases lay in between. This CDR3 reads CASGYGDTEAFF. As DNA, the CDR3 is TGTGCTAGTGGTTACGGGGACACTGAAGCTTTCTTT.

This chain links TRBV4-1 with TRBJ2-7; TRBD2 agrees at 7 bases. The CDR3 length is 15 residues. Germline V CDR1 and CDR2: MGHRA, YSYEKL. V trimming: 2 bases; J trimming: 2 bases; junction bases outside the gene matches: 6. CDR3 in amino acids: CASSQPREGTYEQYF. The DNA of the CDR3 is TGCGCCAGCAGCCAACCCAGGGAGGGGACCTACGAGCAGTACTTC.

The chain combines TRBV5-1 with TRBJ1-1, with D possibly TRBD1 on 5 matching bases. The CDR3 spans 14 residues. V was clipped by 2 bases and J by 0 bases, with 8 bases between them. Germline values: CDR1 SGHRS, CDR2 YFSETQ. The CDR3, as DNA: TGCGCCAGCAGCTTTAAGGGGATGAACACTGAAGCTTTCTTT. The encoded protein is CASSFKGMNTEAFF.

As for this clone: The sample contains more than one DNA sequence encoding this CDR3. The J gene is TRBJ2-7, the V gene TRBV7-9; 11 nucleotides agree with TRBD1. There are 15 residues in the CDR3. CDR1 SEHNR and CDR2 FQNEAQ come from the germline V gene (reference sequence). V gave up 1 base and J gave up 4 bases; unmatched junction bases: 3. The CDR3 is CASSLGTGGGYEQYF. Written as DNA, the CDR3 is TGTGCCAGCAGCTTAGGGACAGGGGGCGGGTACGAGCAGTACTTC. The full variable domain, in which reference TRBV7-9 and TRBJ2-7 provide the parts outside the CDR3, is DTGVSQNPRHKITKRGQNVTFRCDPISEHNRLYWYRQTLGQGPEFLTYFQNEAQLEKSRLLSDRFSAERPKGSFSTLEIQRTEQGDSAMYLCASSLGTGGGYEQYFGPGTRLTVT.

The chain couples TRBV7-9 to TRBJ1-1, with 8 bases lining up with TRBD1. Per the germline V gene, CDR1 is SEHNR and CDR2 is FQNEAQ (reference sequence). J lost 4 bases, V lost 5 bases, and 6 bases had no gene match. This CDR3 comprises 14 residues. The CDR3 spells CASSPGQGRTEAFF. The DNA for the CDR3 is TGTGCCAGCAGCCCAGGACAGGGACGCACTGAAGCTTTCTTT.

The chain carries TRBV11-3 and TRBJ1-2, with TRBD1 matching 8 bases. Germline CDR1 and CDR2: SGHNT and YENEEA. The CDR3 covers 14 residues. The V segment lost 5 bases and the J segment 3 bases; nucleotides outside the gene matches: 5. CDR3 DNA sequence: TGTGCCAGCAGCGCCGGACAGGGTGACTATGGCTACACCTTC. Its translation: CASSAGQGDYGYTF.

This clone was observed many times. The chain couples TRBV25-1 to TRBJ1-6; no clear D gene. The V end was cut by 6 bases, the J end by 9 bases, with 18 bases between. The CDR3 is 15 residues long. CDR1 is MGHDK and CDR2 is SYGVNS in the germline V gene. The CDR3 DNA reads TGTGCCAGCAGCCCGGCGGCCGCCCGCGCTTCACCCCTCCACTTT. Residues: CASSPAAARASPLHF.

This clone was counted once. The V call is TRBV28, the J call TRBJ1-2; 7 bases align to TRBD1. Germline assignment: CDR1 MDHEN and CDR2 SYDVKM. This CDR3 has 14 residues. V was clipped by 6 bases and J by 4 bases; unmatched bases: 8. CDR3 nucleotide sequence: TGTGCCAGCAGAAACAGGGGTAACGTCTATGGCTACACCTTC. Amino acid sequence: CASRNRGNVYGYTF.

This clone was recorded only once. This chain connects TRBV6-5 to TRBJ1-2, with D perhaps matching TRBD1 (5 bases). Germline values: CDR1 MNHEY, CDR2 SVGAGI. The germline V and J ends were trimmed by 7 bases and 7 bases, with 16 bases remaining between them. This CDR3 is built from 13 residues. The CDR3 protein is CASTLNPTAGYTF. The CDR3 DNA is TGTGCCAGCACCCTAAATCCGACAGCTGGCTACACCTTC.

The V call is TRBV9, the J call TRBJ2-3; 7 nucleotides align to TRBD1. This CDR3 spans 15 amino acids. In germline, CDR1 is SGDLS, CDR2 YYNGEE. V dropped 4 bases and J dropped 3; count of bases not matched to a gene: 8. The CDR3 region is CASSPGQVGTDTQYF. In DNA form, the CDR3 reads TGTGCCAGCAGCCCCGGACAGGTAGGGACAGATACGCAGTATTTT.

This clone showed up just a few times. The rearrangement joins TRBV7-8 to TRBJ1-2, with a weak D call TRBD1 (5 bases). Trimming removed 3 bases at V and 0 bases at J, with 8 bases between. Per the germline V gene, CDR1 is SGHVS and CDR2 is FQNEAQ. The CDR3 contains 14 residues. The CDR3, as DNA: TGTGCCAGCAGCTTTAGGACACCTAACTATGGCTACACCTTC. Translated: CASSFRTPNYGYTF. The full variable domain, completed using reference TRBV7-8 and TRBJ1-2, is GAGVSQSPRYKVAKRGQDVALRCDPISGHVSLFWYQQALGQGPEFLTYFQNEAQLDKSGLPSDRFFAERPEGSVSTLKIQRTQQEDSAVYLCASSFRTPNYGYTFGSGTRLTVV.

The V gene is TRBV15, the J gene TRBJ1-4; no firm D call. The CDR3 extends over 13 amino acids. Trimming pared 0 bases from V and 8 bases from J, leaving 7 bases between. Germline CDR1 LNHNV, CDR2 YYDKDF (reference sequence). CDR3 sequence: CATSRDAEEKLFF. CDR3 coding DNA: TGTGCCACCAGCAGAGATGCGGAGGAAAAACTGTTTTTT.

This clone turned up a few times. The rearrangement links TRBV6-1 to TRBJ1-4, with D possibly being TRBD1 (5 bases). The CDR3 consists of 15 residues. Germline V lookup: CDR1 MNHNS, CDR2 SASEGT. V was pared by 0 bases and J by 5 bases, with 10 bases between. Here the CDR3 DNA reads TGTGCCAGCAGTGAAGCGCTTCAGGGAAATGAAAAACTGTTTTTT. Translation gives CASSEALQGNEKLFF.

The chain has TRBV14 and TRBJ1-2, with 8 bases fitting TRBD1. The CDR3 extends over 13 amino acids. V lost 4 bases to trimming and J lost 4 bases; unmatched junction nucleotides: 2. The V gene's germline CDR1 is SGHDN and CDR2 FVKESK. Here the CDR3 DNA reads TGTGCCAGCAGCCCAGGACAGGGCTATGGCTACACCTTC. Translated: CASSPGQGYGYTF.